These 30 T cell receptor beta chains came from one sample sequenced in a study of T cells in lung cancer brain metastases. Profiling relied on immunoSEQ multiplex PCR, and the TCRdb table lists in-frame clones only, not all of them. The data show roughly 4,400 clones, 70% to 90% seen once. Sequenced: tumor tissue from the primary lung tumor. All receptors come from a woman between 50 and 59 years old with non-small cell lung cancer.

V is TRBV7-8 and J is TRBJ2-3; D may be TRBD2 (6 bases). There are 14 residues in the CDR3. CDR1 SGHVS and CDR2 FQNEAQ come from the germline V gene. Trimming removed 1 base from V and 5 bases from J, with 10 bases in between. CDR3 amino acids: CASSLDGSGDTQYF. CDR3 bases: TGTGCCAGCAGCTTAGACGGGAGCGGAGATACGCAGTATTTT.

V is TRBV29-1 and J is TRBJ2-1, with 8 bases fitting TRBD1. This CDR3 has 14 residues. The V gene end was trimmed by 5 bases and the J gene end by 0 bases; junction bases not matched to a gene: 3. Germline V CDR1 and CDR2: SQVTM, ANQGSEA. CDR3 in amino acids: CSVSRGHSYNEQFF. DNA for the CDR3: TGCAGCGTTAGCAGGGGGCACTCCTACAATGAGCAGTTCTTC.

A remark on this clone: Relative to the germline gene, one junction end is altered; a read error may explain this. The J gene is TRBJ2-1, the V gene TRBV4-1, with TRBD2 matching 7 bases. The CDR3 has 16 residues. Germline V lookup: CDR1 MGHRA, CDR2 YSYEKL. CDR3 DNA sequence: TGCGCCAGCAACCAAGATTGGCAAGCGGGAACTTTTGAGCAGTTCTTC. Its translation is CASNQDWQAGTFEQFF.

This chain joins TRBV2 and TRBJ2-1, with D possibly TRBD2 on 6 matching bases. CDR1 and CDR2 (germline): SNHLY, FYNNEI. V gave up 10 bases and J gave up 6 bases, with 13 bases separating them. The length of the CDR3 is 12 residues. Here the CDR3 DNA reads TGTGCCATCGGGACTGACTTCAATGAGCAGTTCTTC. Protein: CAIGTDFNEQFF.

This clone was counted only a few times. The chain uses TRBV6-4 and TRBJ2-1, with 8 bases identical to TRBD2. This CDR3 comprises 14 residues. Unmatched junction bases numbered 8, after V lost 3 bases and J lost 10 bases. Germline V CDR1 and CDR2: MRHNA, SNTAGT. CDR3 in DNA: TGTGCCAGCAGTGAAGGGACTAGGAGCGGCGAGCAGTTCTTC. This sequence encodes CASSEGTRSGEQFF.

The chain is built from TRBV2 and TRBJ2-3; 11 bases are shared with TRBD2. CDR1 and CDR2 (germline): SNHLY, FYNNEI. The length of the CDR3 is 11 residues. CDR3 sequence reads: CTKIVAGGPYF. CDR3 in DNA: TGTACCAAGATTGTAGCGGGAGGGCCGTATTTT.

The chain employs TRBV4-2 and TRBJ2-3, with 8 bases identical to TRBD2. The CDR3 has 17 residues. In germline, CDR1 is LGHNA, CDR2 YNFKEQ. V dropped 2 bases and J dropped 4; count of bases not matched to a gene: 11. The CDR3 sequence is CASSQSPLAGGSDTQYF. CDR3 bases: TGTGCCAGCAGCCAATCTCCCCTAGCGGGTGGTTCAGATACGCAGTATTTT.

CDR3 DNA sequence: TGTGCCAGCAGCTTCTTAAGCAATGAGCAGTTCTTC. Translating it yields CASSFLSNEQFF. The rearrangement links TRBV5-6 to TRBJ2-1; D is ambiguous. The CDR3 is made up of 12 amino acids. The V gene's germline CDR1 is SGHDT and CDR2 YYEEEE. Trimming shortened V by 2 bases and J by 6 bases, and 6 bases separated the two germline ends.

This clone has a single count. The junction departs from germline at one end; a sequencing error may be responsible. The rearrangement joins TRBV5-1 to TRBJ2-6; D is undetermined. Germline V gene lookup returns CDR1 SGHRS and CDR2 YFSETQ. CDR3 length: 15 residues. CDR3 nucleotide sequence: TGCGCCAACAGCTTACAGTTAGCTGGGGCCAACGTCCTGACTTTC. Protein product: CANSLQLAGANVLTF.

Points on this clone: Other DNA sequences within the sample encode an identical CDR3. The V call is TRBV4-2, the J call TRBJ2-2; 9 nucleotides line up with TRBD2. Germline loops: CDR1 LGHNA, CDR2 YNFKEQ. J was trimmed by 7 bases and V by 3 bases; bases with no gene match: 12. The CDR3 covers 17 residues. CDR3 nucleotides: TGTGCCAGCAGCCAGGAAGGGCAGCGGGAGGTGGGCGGGGAGCTGTTTTTT. The encoded protein is CASSQEGQREVGGELFF.

The rearrangement uses TRBV11-2 and TRBJ2-7; either TRBD1 or TRBD2 may supply D (5 bases each). The CDR3 covers 15 residues. With 1 base removed from V and 0 bases from J, the gap between germline ends came to 10 bases. Germline CDR1 is SGHAT and CDR2 is FQNNGV. The chain's CDR3 is CASSLGPRGSYEQYV. CDR3 nucleotides: TGTGCCAGCAGCTTAGGACCGAGGGGCTCCTACGAGCAGTACGTC.

In this sample, this clone turned up once. The V and J genes are TRBV18 and TRBJ1-2, with a tentative D call TRBD1 (5 bases). Per germline, CDR1 KGHSH and CDR2 LQKENI. This CDR3 spans 12 amino acids. The ends were cut back, 1 base at V and 8 bases at J, with 8 bases in the middle. DNA for the CDR3: TGTGCCAGCTCACCACGAGGGGACGGCTACACCTTC. Translated: CASSPRGDGYTF.

The sample holds one count of this clone. The V and J genes are TRBV5-1 and TRBJ1-2; perhaps TRBD1 as D (5 bases). The CDR3 totals 14 residues. The germline V gene encodes CDR1 SGHRS and CDR2 YFSETQ. V gave up 1 base and J gave up 4 bases, with 11 bases separating them. The CDR3 loop reads CASSLSGPLYGYTF. The CDR3 bases are TGCGCCAGCAGCTTGTCAGGGCCGCTCTATGGCTACACCTTC.

The chain carries TRBV6-5 and TRBJ1-1; D perhaps matches TRBD1 (5 bases). The germline gives CDR1 MNHEY, CDR2 SVGAGI. This CDR3 has 15 amino acids. The V end was cut by 0 bases, the J end by 8 bases, with 16 bases between. CDR3 coding DNA: TGTGCCAGCAGTTACTCGATGGGGGGGAGTGTGGAAGCTTTCTTT. It translates to CASSYSMGGSVEAFF.

This clone was found a few times. This chain connects TRBV4-1 to TRBJ1-3; the D is unclear. V lost 4 bases and J lost 0, with 10 bases in between. The CDR3 totals 15 residues. Germline CDR1 is MGHRA and CDR2 is YSYEKL. CDR3 sequence reads: CASSRWAFSGNTIYF. DNA of the CDR3: TGCGCCAGCAGCCGTTGGGCCTTCTCTGGAAACACCATATATTTT.

V usage is TRBV19 and J usage is TRBJ2-5; TRBD1 matches at 8 bases. This CDR3 comprises 17 residues. V was clipped by 3 bases and J by 11 bases; unmatched bases: 20. Looked up from germline, CDR1 is LNHDA and CDR2 is SQIVND (reference sequence). CDR3 coding DNA: TGTGCCAGTAGTATTGAGGGACAGGCGCTCCCCCTAGAGATTCAGTACTTC. Its protein product is CASSIEGQALPLEIQYF. Looking up the rest from reference TRBV19 and TRBJ2-5 gives the full variable domain: DGGITQSPKYLFRKEGQNVTLSCEQNLNHDAMYWYRQDPGQGLRLIYYSQIVNDFQKGDIAEGYSVSREKKESFPLTVTSAQKNPTAFYLCASSIEGQALPLEIQYFGPGTRLLVL.

This clone has more than one count but fewer than ten. The chain is built from TRBV18 and TRBJ2-3; TRBD1 matches 7 bases. CDR3 length: 13 amino acids. The J segment lost 1 base and the V segment lost 7 bases, leaving 2 bases of the junction unmatched. Germline loops: CDR1 KGHSH, CDR2 LQKENI. CDR3 in DNA: TGTGCCAGCTGGGGGACAGGCACAGATACGCAGTATTTT. Its protein is CASWGTGTDTQYF.

This chain connects TRBV19 to TRBJ1-2, with 9 bases lining up with TRBD1. The CDR3 consists of 15 residues. Looked up from germline, CDR1 is LNHDA and CDR2 is SQIVND (reference sequence). The trim removed 4 bases at V and 2 bases at J, leaving 5 bases unmatched. DNA of the CDR3: TGTGCCAGTAGTAGCTCCGGGACAGGGAACTATGGCTACACCTTC. Protein sequence: CASSSSGTGNYGYTF.

The CDR3 DNA sequence: TGTGCCAGCATAGGCCGGGACAGCTACGAGCAGTACGTC. Its translation: CASIGRDSYEQYV. The rearrangement links TRBV2 to TRBJ2-7, with TRBD1 matching 7 bases. In germline, CDR1 is SNHLY, CDR2 FYNNEI. The CDR3 extends over 13 amino acids. With V trimmed by 7 bases and J by 3 bases, 6 bases remained unmatched.

The V gene is TRBV19, the J gene TRBJ1-2; D call uncertain. Trimming cost V 3 bases and J 4 bases, with 6 bases left between them. CDR3 length equals 12 residues. Per the germline V gene, CDR1 is LNHDA and CDR2 is SQIVND (reference sequence). CDR3 residues: CASSIASYGYTF. CDR3 in DNA: TGTGCCAGTAGTATCGCAAGCTATGGCTACACCTTC.

The chain uses TRBV11-2 and TRBJ1-5; maybe TRBD1 (5 bases). The CDR3 covers 13 residues. The V gene lost 5 bases and the J gene lost 6 bases, with 11 bases spanning the gap. Looked up from germline, CDR1 is SGHAT and CDR2 is FQNNGV. The CDR3 protein is CASSPGRSQPQHF. In nucleotides, the CDR3 is TGTGCCAGCAGCCCGGGACGCTCTCAGCCCCAGCATTTT.

This rearrangement joins TRBV18 to TRBJ1-1, with D tentatively TRBD1 (6 bases). Germline CDR1 KGHSH, CDR2 LQKENI. The germline V and J ends were trimmed by 2 bases and 1 base, with 11 bases remaining between them. The CDR3 is made up of 15 amino acids. The CDR3 here is CASSPSDSRNTEAFF. CDR3 in DNA: TGTGCCAGCTCACCATCGGACAGTCGGAACACTGAAGCTTTCTTT.

The J gene is TRBJ2-5, the V gene TRBV5-1; TRBD1 aligns across 7 bases. Unmatched junction bases numbered 3, after V lost 1 base and J lost 3 bases. CDR1 SGHRS and CDR2 YFSETQ come from the germline V gene. The CDR3 extends over 14 amino acids. The CDR3 DNA reads TGCGCCAGCAGCTTGTACGGGACAGAAGAGACCCAGTACTTC. Its protein is CASSLYGTEETQYF. The full variable domain, in which reference TRBV5-1 and TRBJ2-5 provide the parts outside the CDR3, is KAGVTQTPRYLIKTRGQQVTLSCSPISGHRSVSWYQQTPGQGLQFLFEYFSETQRNKGNFPGRFSGRQFSNSRSEMNVSTLELGDSALYLCASSLYGTEETQYFGPGTRLLVL.

For this clone: The junction shows a germline mismatch at one end, possibly a read error. Distinct nucleotide sequences in the sample also encode this CDR3. This chain links TRBV27 with TRBJ2-2, with a possible D match to TRBD2 (5 bases). Germline loops: CDR1 MNHEY, CDR2 SMNVEV (reference sequence). This CDR3 is built from 13 residues. CDR3 amino acids: CASSLMGTGELFF. The DNA of the CDR3 is TGTGCCAGCAGTTTAATGGGCACCGGGGAACTGTTTTTT.

This clone was seen a handful of times. The chain couples TRBV5-1 to TRBJ1-1; 12 bases line up with TRBD1. Per the germline V gene, CDR1 is SGHRS and CDR2 is YFSETQ. Losses at the gene ends were 6 bases for V and 2 bases for J; bases not matched to a gene: 8. This CDR3 spans 16 amino acids. The CDR3 DNA reads TGCGCCAGCACCCCCGGGACAGGGGGCCGAAACACTGAAGCTTTCTTT. Its translation is CASTPGTGGRNTEAFF.

Regarding this clone: Distinct nucleotide sequences in the sample also encode this CDR3. This chain connects TRBV21-1 to TRBJ1-2; the table calls TRBD1, which could not be checked here. TRBV21-1 is shown as a pseudogene. The CDR3 runs to 15 residues. The CDR3 region is CASSKSNRGESGYTF. CDR3 coding DNA: TGTGCCAGTAGCAAAAGCAACAGGGGGGAGAGTGGCTACACCTTC.

V and J are TRBV13 and TRBJ2-3; tentatively, D is TRBD2 (5 bases). V lost 2 bases, J lost 3 bases, and 15 bases lay in between. This CDR3 comprises 16 residues. Per the germline V gene, CDR1 is PRHDT and CDR2 is FYEKMQ (reference sequence). CDR3: CASSLPGEMRTDTQYF. CDR3 bases: TGTGCCAGCAGCTTACCCGGGGAGATGAGGACAGATACGCAGTATTTT. The variable domain in full, with the rest retrieved from reference TRBV13 and TRBJ2-3, is AAGVIQSPRHLIKEKRETATLKCYPIPRHDTVYWYQQGPGQDPQFLISFYEKMQSDKGSIPDRFSAQQFSDYHSELNMSSLELGDSALYFCASSLPGEMRTDTQYFGPGTRLTVL.

The rearrangement links TRBV5-6 to TRBJ2-3; D not resolved. Germline CDR1 and CDR2: SGHDT and YYEEEE. The CDR3 length is 13 residues. Between the trimmed V and J ends, which lost 2 bases and 0 bases, there was a span of 4 bases. The CDR3 here is CASSFPSTDTQYF. The CDR3 DNA sequence: TGTGCCAGCAGCTTCCCTAGCACAGATACGCAGTATTTT.

On this clone: Sequence at one end of the junction differs from germline and may be a read error. V usage is TRBV7-3 and J usage is TRBJ1-2; D gene uncertain. CDR3 length: 13 residues. From germline, CDR1 is SGHTA and CDR2 FQGTGA. For the CDR3, the DNA is TGTGCCAGTAGCTTTTCAGGAGGCTATGGCTACACCTTC. Amino acids: CASSFSGGYGYTF.

DNA of the CDR3: TGTGCCAGCAGCATTCCGGGACTAGCGTGGAATGAGCAGTTCTTC. Protein product: CASSIPGLAWNEQFF. The chain recombines TRBV7-9 with TRBJ2-1; 10 bases are a match to TRBD2. V lost 5 bases, J lost 7 bases, and 8 bases stayed unmatched. Looked up from germline, CDR1 is SEHNR and CDR2 is FQNEAQ (reference sequence). This CDR3 comprises 15 residues.